The T cell receptor (beta chain) described here comes from a study of shared clonotypes between healthy human individuals. From CD4+ cells came CD45RA+ naive and CD45RA-negative memory subsets. Assay runs were performed at deep level. For each subset, genomic DNA was distributed in equal portions over several immunoSEQ plates. Clones were sequenced by immunoSEQ multiplex PCR, and TCRdb holds only the in-frame ones, with some missing. The profile shows about 1 million clones, 60% to 80% of them singletons. Trimming at V came to 1 base and at J to 0 bases, leaving 7 bases not matched to a gene. CDR1 is SGDLS, CDR2 YYNGEE, per germline. This CDR3 is 18 amino acids long.

The V call is TRBV9, the J call TRBJ2-3; 11 bases are a match to TRBD2. The source is a man aged 18 to 30 in good health. Sequenced sample: memory CD4+ T cells sorted from blood. Subset noted: CD45RA-negative fraction. The CDR3 is CASSVRLAGGLSTDTQYF. DNA of the CDR3: TGTGCCAGCAGCGTACGGCTAGCGGGGGGCCTTAGCACAGATACGCAGTATTTT.